A single sample is the source of the 22 T cell receptor beta chains below, sequenced in a study of somatic mutations in cytotoxic T cells in rheumatoid arthritis. Only in-frame clones appear in the TCRdb table, and some are missing; sequencing was by immunoSEQ multiplex PCR. The sample includes about 18,000 clones, 60% to 85% seen only once; the top ten take about 28%. Sequenced input: CD8+ T cells sorted from blood. Every receptor here comes from an adult with rheumatoid arthritis.

The V gene is TRBV25-1, the J gene TRBJ1-2, with D possibly being TRBD1 (5 bases). This CDR3 comprises 17 residues. From germline, CDR1 is MGHDK and CDR2 SYGVNS. The V end was cut by 2 bases, the J end by 0 bases, with 16 bases between. CDR3 protein: CASSEDFGASANYGYTF. The CDR3 nucleotides read TGTGCCAGCAGTGAAGATTTTGGGGCCTCAGCTAACTATGGCTACACCTTC.

The chain couples TRBV6-1 to TRBJ1-2; D is ambiguous. The germline V gene encodes CDR1 MNHNS and CDR2 SASEGT. The CDR3 length is 13 residues. Trimming removed 10 bases at V and 1 base at J, with 13 bases between. For the CDR3, the DNA is TGTGCCACCCGGACTGCGAGTAACTATGGCTACACCTTC. Residues: CATRTASNYGYTF.

The gene calls are TRBV2 and TRBJ1-2; D remains unclear. Germline V gene data show CDR1 as SNHLY and CDR2 as FYNNEI. V lost 1 base to trimming and J lost 4 bases, with 7 bases between them. The CDR3 is made up of 13 amino acids. CDR3 loop: CASSEDSFYGYTF. The DNA for the CDR3 is TGTGCCAGCAGTGAAGACAGCTTCTATGGCTACACCTTC.

DNA for the CDR3: TGTGCCAGCATCGAACCAGGGAGTTACATTCAGTACTTC. Translated: CASIEPGSYIQYF. J is TRBJ2-4 and V is TRBV6-1, with D tentatively TRBD1 or TRBD2 (5 bases each). Between the trimmed V and J ends, which lost 7 bases and 8 bases, there was a span of 15 bases. The germline CDR1 and CDR2 sequences are MNHNS and SASEGT. This CDR3 contains 13 residues.

The rearrangement links TRBV5-4 to TRBJ2-7; 7 nucleotides line up with TRBD1. Germline assignment: CDR1 SGHNT and CDR2 YYREEE (reference sequence). Trimming cost V 3 bases and J 3 bases; bases outside gene matches: 0. This CDR3 is built from 12 residues. DNA for the CDR3: TGTGCCAGCAGCTCAGGGGGCTACGAGCAGTACTTC. It codes for CASSSGGYEQYF. Combining the CDR3 with reference TRBV5-4 and TRBJ2-7 gives the whole variable domain ETGVTQSPTHLIKTRGQQVTLRCSSQSGHNTVSWYQQALGQGPQFIFQYYREEENGRGNFPPRFSGLQFPNYSSELNVNALELDDSALYLCASSSGGYEQYFGPGTRLTVT.

This clone was detected only a few times. The chain links TRBV19 to TRBJ1-1, with D perhaps TRBD1 (5 bases). Trimming removed 5 bases from V and 3 bases from J, with 10 bases in between. The CDR3 is 13 amino acids. CDR1 and CDR2 from the germline V gene are LNHDA and SQIVND (reference sequence). Here the CDR3 DNA reads TGTGCCAGTAGTCGGGGACCATACACTGAAGCTTTCTTT. Translation gives CASSRGPYTEAFF.

This sequence joins TRBV15 and TRBJ2-1, with unresolved D. Trimming removed 3 bases at V and 7 bases at J, with 10 bases between. The CDR3 runs 13 residues. Germline loops: CDR1 LNHNV, CDR2 YYDKDF (reference sequence). Written as DNA, the CDR3 is TGTGCCACCAGCAGCCCAGTGGGTAATGAGCAGTTCTTC. Amino acids: CATSSPVGNEQFF.

This chain connects TRBV7-8 to TRBJ2-7; 11 bases match TRBD2. V trimming: 7 bases; J trimming: 6 bases; junction bases outside the gene matches: 20. Germline assignment: CDR1 SGHVS and CDR2 FQNEAQ. The CDR3 contains 18 residues. This chain's CDR3 is CASIPGHWRTSGSGEQYF. The CDR3 coding sequence is TGTGCCAGCATCCCAGGCCACTGGCGAACTAGCGGGAGCGGCGAGCAGTACTTC.

There are a few counts of this clone. The gene calls are TRBV27 and TRBJ2-2; no clear D. Germline V gene data show CDR1 as MNHEY and CDR2 as SMNVEV (reference sequence). Trimming took off 0 bases at V and 5 bases at J, with 4 bases between the two ends. The CDR3 loop spans 13 amino acids. CDR3 sequence: CASSLSWTGELFF. CDR3 in DNA: TGTGCCAGCAGTTTATCTTGGACCGGGGAGCTGTTTTTT.

This rearrangement joins TRBV13 to TRBJ1-2; D perhaps matches TRBD1 (5 bases). The V and J ends lost 4 bases and 5 bases respectively, with 17 bases between them. Germline V CDR1 and CDR2: PRHDT, FYEKMQ (reference sequence). This CDR3 comprises 15 residues. Written as DNA, the CDR3 is TGTGCCAGCAGCTGGAGGGAGGGGATAGAGTATGGCTACACCTTC. Its protein is CASSWREGIEYGYTF.

The chain recombines TRBV4-2 with TRBJ1-2, with a weak D call TRBD1 (6 bases). Trimming pared 1 base from V and 8 bases from J, leaving 11 bases between. CDR3 size: 13 residues. Per the germline V gene, CDR1 is LGHNA and CDR2 is YNFKEQ. The CDR3 region has the DNA TGTGCCAGCAGCCAAGCAGGGGACCTCGGCTACACCTTC. This sequence encodes CASSQAGDLGYTF.

This rearrangement joins TRBV6-5 to TRBJ2-1, with TRBD2 matching 7 bases. CDR1 and CDR2 from the germline V gene are MNHEY and SVGAGI. The CDR3 covers 15 residues. J lost 8 bases, V lost 5 bases, and 12 bases had no gene match. The DNA of the CDR3 is TGTGCCAGCAGTCCCCTCCCGGGCGGGAGAGATGAGCAGTTCTTC. Protein product: CASSPLPGGRDEQFF.

The chain recombines TRBV9 with TRBJ1-3; D is undetermined. V lost 4 bases, J lost 1 base, and 0 bases lay in between. Per the germline V gene, CDR1 is SGDLS and CDR2 is YYNGEE. The CDR3 sequence is 11 residues long. This chain's CDR3 is CASSSGNTIYF. The CDR3 DNA reads as TGTGCCAGCAGCTCTGGAAACACCATATATTTT.

The chain couples TRBV12-5 to TRBJ2-1; no firm D call. CDR3 size: 13 residues. Trimming removed 7 bases at V and 7 bases at J, with 14 bases between. Germline CDR1 and CDR2: LGHNT and FRNRAP. The CDR3 loop is CASAPDPVNEQFF. DNA for the CDR3: TGTGCTAGTGCCCCTGACCCTGTGAATGAGCAGTTCTTC.

This rearrangement joins TRBV28 to TRBJ2-7; D unresolved. Germline values: CDR1 MDHEN, CDR2 SYDVKM. The CDR3 consists of 11 residues. V dropped 5 bases and J dropped 3 bases, with 5 bases sitting between them. The CDR3 sequence is CASSLGYEQYF. DNA for the CDR3: TGTGCCAGCAGTCTGGGCTACGAGCAGTACTTC.

V gene TRBV28 combines with J gene TRBJ2-5; tentative D call: TRBD1 (6 bases). In germline, CDR1 is MDHEN, CDR2 SYDVKM. V lost 5 bases to trimming and J lost 2 bases, with 21 bases between them. There are 17 residues in the CDR3. CDR3 in amino acids: CASSPTFGRTEQETQYF. As DNA, the CDR3 is TGTGCCAGCAGTCCTACTTTCGGTAGGACAGAACAAGAGACCCAGTACTTC.

The rearrangement joins TRBV2 to TRBJ2-3; 8 nucleotides match TRBD2. This CDR3 region has 12 residues. The V gene end was trimmed by 8 bases and the J gene end by 6 bases; junction bases not matched to a gene: 4. Germline CDR1 reads SNHLY; CDR2 reads FYNNEI. CDR3 amino acids: CASDGGADTQYF. CDR3 DNA: TGTGCCAGCGACGGGGGGGCCGATACGCAGTATTTT.

This clone was detected only a few times. This sequence joins TRBV7-9 and TRBJ2-7; TRBD2 is a possible D gene (5 bases). This CDR3 region has 13 residues. Germline CDR1 and CDR2: SEHNR and FQNEAQ (reference sequence). V was trimmed by 7 bases and J by 5 bases, leaving 15 bases between them. CDR3 residues: CASKLRVTDEQYF. For the CDR3, the DNA is TGTGCCAGCAAGTTGAGGGTGACCGACGAGCAGTACTTC.

In nucleotides, the CDR3 is TGTGCCAGCAGCCCCCAGGGACTAGGTTCCGAGCAGTACTTC. Translated, it gives CASSPQGLGSEQYF. The rearrangement uses TRBV13 and TRBJ2-7; 8 nucleotides align to TRBD2. From germline, CDR1 is PRHDT and CDR2 FYEKMQ (reference sequence). The CDR3 is made up of 14 amino acids. V shed 5 bases and J 6 bases; nucleotides not matched to a gene: 9. The whole variable domain, remainder taken from reference TRBV13 and TRBJ2-7, is AAGVIQSPRHLIKEKRETATLKCYPIPRHDTVYWYQQGPGQDPQFLISFYEKMQSDKGSIPDRFSAQQFSDYHSELNMSSLELGDSALYFCASSPQGLGSEQYFGPGTRLTVT.

This clone was observed a single time. J is TRBJ2-5 and V is TRBV30; 7 bases align to TRBD1. TRBJ2-7 matches the DNA end more closely, so the J call is doubtful. The germline V gene encodes CDR1 GTSNPN and CDR2 SVGIG (reference sequence). The CDR3 has 11 residues. The CDR3 bases are TGTGCCTGGACGGACAGGCGCGAGCAGTACTTC. It is translated as CAWTDRREQYF.

This rearrangement joins TRBV18 to TRBJ2-2; D is unresolved. Germline V gene data show CDR1 as KGHSH and CDR2 as LQKENI. Trimming removed 8 bases from V and 4 bases from J, with 17 bases in between. The CDR3 contains 15 residues. This chain's CDR3 is CASHSPGPSTGELFF. Here the CDR3 DNA reads TGTGCCAGCCACTCACCCGGGCCCTCCACCGGGGAGCTGTTTTTT.

The chain carries TRBV5-1 and TRBJ2-2, with TRBD2 matching 8 bases. V gave up 0 bases and J gave up 6 bases; unmatched junction bases: 10. The CDR3 loop spans 17 amino acids. CDR1 is SGHRS, CDR2 YFSETQ, per germline. DNA for the CDR3: TGCGCCAGCAGCTTGGAGGGACTAGGCAATCGACCCGGGGAGCTGTTTTTT. Translating gives CASSLEGLGNRPGELFF.